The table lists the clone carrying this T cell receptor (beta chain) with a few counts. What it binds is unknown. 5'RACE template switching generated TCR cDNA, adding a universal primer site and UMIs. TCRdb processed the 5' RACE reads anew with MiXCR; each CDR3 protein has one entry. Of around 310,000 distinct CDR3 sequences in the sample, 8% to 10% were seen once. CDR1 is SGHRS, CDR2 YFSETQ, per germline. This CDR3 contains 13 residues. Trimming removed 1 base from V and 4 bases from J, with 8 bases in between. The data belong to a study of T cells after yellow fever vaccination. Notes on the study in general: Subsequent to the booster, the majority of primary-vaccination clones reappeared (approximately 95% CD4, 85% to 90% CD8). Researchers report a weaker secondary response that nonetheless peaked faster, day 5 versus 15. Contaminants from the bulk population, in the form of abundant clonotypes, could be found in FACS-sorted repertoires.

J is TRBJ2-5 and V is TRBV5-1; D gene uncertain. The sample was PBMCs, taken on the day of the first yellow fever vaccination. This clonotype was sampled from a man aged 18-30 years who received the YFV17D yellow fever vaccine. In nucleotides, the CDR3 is TGCGCCAGCAGCTTGAAACAGAGAGAGACCCAGTACTTC. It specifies CASSLKQRETQYF.